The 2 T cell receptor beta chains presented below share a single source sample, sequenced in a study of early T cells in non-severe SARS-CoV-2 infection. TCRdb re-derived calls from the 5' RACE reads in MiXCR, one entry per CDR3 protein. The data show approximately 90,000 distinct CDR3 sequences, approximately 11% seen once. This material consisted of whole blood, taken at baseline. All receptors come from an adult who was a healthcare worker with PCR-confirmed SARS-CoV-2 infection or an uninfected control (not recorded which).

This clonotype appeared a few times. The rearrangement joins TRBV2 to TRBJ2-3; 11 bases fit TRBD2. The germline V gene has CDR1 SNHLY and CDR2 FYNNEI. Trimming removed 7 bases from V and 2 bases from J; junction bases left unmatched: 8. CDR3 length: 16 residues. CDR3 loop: CASNAGTSGYTDTQYF. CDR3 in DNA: TGTGCCAGCAATGCCGGGACTAGCGGTTACACAGATACGCAGTATTTT.

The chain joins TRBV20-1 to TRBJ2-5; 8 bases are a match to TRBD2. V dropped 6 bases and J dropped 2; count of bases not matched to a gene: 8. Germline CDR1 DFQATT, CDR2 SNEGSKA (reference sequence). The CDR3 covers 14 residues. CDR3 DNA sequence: TGCAGTGCCACGGCTAGCGGGCAGCAAGAGACCCAGTACTTC. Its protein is CSATASGQQETQYF.